This T cell receptor beta chain was recovered during a study of blood T cells in healthy people across ages. This clonotype was counted ten times or more. What it binds is unknown. The V gene's germline CDR1 is SQVTM and CDR2 ANQGSEA. The junction had 1 base not matched to a gene; V was cut back by 3 bases and J by 2 bases. The CDR3 spans 13 residues. A second PCR of about 7 to 12 cycles used a sample-barcoded 5' primer and a J-beta primer mix. One entry per CDR3 protein, called by TCRdb with MiXCR from the 5' RACE reads. The table has around 400,000 distinct CDR3 sequences, about half seen once; the top ten hold 51%. General study results and limits: It was held that diversity estimates obtained from one million T cells represented underestimates.

The specimen sequenced was blood. The receptor comes from a man in his sixties in good health. The gene calls are TRBV29-1 and TRBJ2-7; 10 nucleotides align to TRBD1. The CDR3 DNA reads as TGCAGCGTTGAGACAGGGGGCACCTACGAGCAGTACTTC. It codes for CSVETGGTYEQYF.